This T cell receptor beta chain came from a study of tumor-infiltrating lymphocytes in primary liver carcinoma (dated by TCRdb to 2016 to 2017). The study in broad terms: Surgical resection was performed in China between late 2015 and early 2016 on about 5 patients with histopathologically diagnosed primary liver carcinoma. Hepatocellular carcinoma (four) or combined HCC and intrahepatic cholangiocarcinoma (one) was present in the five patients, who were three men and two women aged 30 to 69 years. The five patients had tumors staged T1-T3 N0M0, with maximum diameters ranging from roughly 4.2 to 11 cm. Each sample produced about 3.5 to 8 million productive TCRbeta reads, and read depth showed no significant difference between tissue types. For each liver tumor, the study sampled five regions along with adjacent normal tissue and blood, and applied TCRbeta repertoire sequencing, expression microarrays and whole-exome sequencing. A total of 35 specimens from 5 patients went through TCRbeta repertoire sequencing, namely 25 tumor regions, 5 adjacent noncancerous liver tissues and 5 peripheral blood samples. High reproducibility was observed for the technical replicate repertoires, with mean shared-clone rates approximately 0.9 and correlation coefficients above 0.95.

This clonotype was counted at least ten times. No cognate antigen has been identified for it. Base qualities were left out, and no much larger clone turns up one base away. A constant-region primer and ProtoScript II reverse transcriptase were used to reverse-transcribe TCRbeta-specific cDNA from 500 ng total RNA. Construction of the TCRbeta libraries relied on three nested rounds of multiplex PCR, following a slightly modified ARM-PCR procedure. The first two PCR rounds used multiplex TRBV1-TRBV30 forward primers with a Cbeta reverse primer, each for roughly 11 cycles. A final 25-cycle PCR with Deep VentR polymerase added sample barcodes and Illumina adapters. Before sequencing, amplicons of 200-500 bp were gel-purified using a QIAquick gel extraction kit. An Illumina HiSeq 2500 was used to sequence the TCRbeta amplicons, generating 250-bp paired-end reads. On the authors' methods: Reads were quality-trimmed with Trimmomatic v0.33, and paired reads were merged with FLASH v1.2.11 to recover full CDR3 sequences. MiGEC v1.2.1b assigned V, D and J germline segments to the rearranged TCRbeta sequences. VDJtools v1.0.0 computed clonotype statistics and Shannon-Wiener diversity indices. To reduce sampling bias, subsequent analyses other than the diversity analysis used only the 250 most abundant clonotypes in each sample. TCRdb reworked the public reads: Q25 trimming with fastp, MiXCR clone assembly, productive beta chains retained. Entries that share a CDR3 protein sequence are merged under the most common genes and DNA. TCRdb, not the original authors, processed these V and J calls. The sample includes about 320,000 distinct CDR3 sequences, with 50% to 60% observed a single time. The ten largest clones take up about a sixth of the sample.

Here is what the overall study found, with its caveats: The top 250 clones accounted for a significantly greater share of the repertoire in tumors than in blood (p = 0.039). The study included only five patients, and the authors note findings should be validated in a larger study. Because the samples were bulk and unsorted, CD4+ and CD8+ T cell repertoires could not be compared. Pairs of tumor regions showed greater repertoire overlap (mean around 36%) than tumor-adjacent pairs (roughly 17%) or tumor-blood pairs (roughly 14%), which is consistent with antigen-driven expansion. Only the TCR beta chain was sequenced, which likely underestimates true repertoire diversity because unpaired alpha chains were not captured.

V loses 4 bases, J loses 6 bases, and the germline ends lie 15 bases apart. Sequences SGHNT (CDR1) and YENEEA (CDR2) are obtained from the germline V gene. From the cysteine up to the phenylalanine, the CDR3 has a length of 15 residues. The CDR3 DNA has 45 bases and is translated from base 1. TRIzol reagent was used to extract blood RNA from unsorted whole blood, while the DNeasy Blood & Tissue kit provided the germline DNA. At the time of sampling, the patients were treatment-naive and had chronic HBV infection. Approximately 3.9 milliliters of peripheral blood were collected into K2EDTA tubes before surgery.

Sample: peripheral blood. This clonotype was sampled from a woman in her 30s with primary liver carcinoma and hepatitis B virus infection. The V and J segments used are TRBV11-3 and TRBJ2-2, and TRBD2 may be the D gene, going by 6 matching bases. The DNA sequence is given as TGTGCCAGCAGCTCTTCCCGCGGGAAGGCCGGGGAGCTGTTTTTT. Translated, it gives CASSSSRGKAGELFF.